The clone carrying this TCR beta chain was seen many times. Its antigen is not identified. CDR3 length: 18 residues. The entry originates in a study of spatial heterogeneity in lung cancer. Turning to the study itself: As counted in raw reads, each unique TCR and UMI combination appeared more than ten times on average. Study-wide results and caveats: Follow-up blood showed ubiquitous expanded tumor TCRs less than blood at resection did.

Time point given: sample taken at primary tumor resection. No cell sorting; template was whole RNA from tumor, lung tissue or PBMC. Individually, TCR cDNA molecules were each labelled with a unique molecular identifier. Each CDR3 protein is one row after TCRdb ran MiXCR on the 5' RACE reads. The top ten clones hold approximately 35% of a sample with 20,000 to 25,000 distinct CDR3 sequences, 4.6% of them seen once. Sequencing used PBMCs, obtained at surgery. This receptor was identified in a male donor with early-stage non-small cell lung cancer. The chain has TRBV21-1 and TRBJ2-3; the table assigns TRBD1, which was not confirmed against the DNA. TRBV21-1 is a known pseudogene. CDR3 sequence reads: CASSQRAKDRGLTDTQYF. CDR3 nucleotide sequence: TGTGCCAGCAGCCAAAGGGCTAAGGACAGGGGGCTGACAGATACGCAGTATTTT.